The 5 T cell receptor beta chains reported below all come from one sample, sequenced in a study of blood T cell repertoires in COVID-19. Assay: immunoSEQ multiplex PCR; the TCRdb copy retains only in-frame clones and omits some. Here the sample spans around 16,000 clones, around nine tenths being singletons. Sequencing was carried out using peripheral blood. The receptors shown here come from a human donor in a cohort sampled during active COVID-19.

The CDR3 protein is CASRSGGVYNEQFF. The DNA for the CDR3 is TGTGCCAGCCGAAGCGGGGGGGTCTACAATGAGCAGTTCTTC. This chain joins TRBV11-2 and TRBJ2-1; 10 bases map to TRBD2. Unmatched junction bases numbered 4, after V lost 8 bases and J lost 3 bases. Germline CDR1 and CDR2: SGHAT and FQNNGV. The CDR3 is 14 amino acids.

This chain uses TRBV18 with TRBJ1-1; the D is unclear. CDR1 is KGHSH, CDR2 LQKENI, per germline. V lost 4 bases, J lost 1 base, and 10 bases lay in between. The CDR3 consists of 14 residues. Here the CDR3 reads CASSLGSRNTEAFF. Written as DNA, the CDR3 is TGTGCCAGCTCACTGGGCAGCCGGAACACTGAAGCTTTCTTT.

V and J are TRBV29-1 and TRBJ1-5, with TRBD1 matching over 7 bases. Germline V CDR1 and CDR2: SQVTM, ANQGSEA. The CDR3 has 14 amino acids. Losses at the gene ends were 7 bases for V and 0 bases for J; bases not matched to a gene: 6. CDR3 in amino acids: CSARQGDSNQPQHF. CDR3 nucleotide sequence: TGCAGCGCCCGACAGGGCGATAGCAATCAGCCCCAGCATTTT.

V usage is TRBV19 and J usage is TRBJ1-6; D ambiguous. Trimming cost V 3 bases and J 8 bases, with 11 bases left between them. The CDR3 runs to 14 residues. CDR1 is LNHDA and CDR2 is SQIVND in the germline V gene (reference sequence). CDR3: CASSIGQRDSPLHF. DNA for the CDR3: TGTGCCAGTAGTATCGGTCAGAGGGATTCACCCCTCCACTTT.

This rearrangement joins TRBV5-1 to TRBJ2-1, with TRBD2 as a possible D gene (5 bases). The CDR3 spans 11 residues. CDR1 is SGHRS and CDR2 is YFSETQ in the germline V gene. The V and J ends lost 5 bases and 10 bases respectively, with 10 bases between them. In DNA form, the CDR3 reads TGCGCCAGCAGGGATGGCGGGGAGCAGTTCTTC. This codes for CASRDGGEQFF.